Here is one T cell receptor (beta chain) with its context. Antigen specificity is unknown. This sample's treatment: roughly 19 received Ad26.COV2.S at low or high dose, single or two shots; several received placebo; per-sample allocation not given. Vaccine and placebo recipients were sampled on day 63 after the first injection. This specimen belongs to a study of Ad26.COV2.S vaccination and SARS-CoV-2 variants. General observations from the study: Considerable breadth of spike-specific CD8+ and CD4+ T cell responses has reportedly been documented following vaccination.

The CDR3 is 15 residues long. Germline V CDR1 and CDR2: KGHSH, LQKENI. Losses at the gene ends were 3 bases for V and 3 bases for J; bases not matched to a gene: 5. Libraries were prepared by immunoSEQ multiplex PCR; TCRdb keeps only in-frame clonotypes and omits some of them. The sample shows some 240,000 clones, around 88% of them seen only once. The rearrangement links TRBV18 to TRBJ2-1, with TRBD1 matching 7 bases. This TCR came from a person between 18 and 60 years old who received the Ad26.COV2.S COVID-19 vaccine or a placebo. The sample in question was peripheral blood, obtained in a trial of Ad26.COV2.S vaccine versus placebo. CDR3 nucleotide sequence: TGTGCCAGCTCACCGGGACAGCCTAACTACAATGAGCAGTTCTTC. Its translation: CASSPGQPNYNEQFF.